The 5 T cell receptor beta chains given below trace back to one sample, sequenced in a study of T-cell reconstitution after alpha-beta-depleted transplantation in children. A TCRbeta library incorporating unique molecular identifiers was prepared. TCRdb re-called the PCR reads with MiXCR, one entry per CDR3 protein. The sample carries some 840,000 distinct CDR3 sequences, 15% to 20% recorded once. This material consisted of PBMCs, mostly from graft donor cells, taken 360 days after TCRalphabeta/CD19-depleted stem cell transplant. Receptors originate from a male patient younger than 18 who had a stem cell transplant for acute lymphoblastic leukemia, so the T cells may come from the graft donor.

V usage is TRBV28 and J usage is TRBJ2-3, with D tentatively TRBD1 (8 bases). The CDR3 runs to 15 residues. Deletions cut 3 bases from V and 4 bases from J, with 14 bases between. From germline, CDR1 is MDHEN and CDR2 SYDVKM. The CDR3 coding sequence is TGTGCCAGCAGTTTTAGACAGGGGAGGGCAGATACGCAGTATTTT. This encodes CASSFRQGRADTQYF.

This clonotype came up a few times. The CDR3 spells CASSLSALFYGYTF. CDR3 sequence (DNA): TGTGCCAGCAGCTTATCCGCCCTATTCTATGGCTACACCTTC. The rearrangement uses TRBV7-9 and TRBJ1-2; D remains unclear. Germline loops: CDR1 SEHNR, CDR2 FQNEAQ (reference sequence). The CDR3 has 14 amino acids. Trimming pared 2 bases from V and 4 bases from J, leaving 11 bases between.

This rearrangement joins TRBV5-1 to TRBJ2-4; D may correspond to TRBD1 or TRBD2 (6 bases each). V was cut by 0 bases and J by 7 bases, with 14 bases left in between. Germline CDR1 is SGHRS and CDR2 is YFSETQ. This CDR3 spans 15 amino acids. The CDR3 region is CASSLEGGASNIQYF. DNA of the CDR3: TGCGCCAGCAGCTTGGAGGGGGGCGCGAGTAACATTCAGTACTTC. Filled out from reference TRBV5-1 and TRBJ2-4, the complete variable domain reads KAGVTQTPRYLIKTRGQQVTLSCSPISGHRSVSWYQQTPGQGLQFLFEYFSETQRNKGNFPGRFSGRQFSNSRSEMNVSTLELGDSALYLCASSLEGGASNIQYFGAGTRLSVL.

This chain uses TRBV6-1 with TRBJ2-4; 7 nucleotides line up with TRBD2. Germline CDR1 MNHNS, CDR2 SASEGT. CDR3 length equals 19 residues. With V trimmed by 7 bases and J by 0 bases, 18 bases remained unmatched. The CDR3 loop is CASTDPGFSSGLAKNIQYF. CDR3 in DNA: TGTGCCAGCACCGACCCGGGGTTTTCTAGCGGCTTAGCCAAAAACATTCAGTACTTC.

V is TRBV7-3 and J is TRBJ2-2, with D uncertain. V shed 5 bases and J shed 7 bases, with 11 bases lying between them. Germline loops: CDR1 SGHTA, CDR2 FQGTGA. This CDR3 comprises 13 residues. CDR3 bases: TGTGCCAGCAGCCCGGGCGTTGTCGGGGAGCTGTTTTTT. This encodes CASSPGVVGELFF.